The TCR beta chain under discussion was sequenced for a study of blood T cells in healthy people across ages. Whole-study context: Using template switching, researchers captured about one barcoded beta molecule for each two T cells.

Study results and limitations: Age advanced and TCR beta diversity per million T cells fell, roughly linearly. Diversity figures derived from one million T cells were judged to underestimate the true value. Expanded clonotype changes were possibly confounded by unknown donor CMV status.

The CDR3 consists of 15 residues. Together with a sample-barcoded 5' primer, a J-beta primer mix was included in a second PCR lasting roughly 6 to 12 cycles. Using its own MiXCR run on the 5' RACE reads, TCRdb lists one record per CDR3 protein. This sample has more than 1,000,000 distinct CDR3 sequences, with around 25% found just once. Comments on this clonotype: Its antigen is unknown.

These data are also associated with another study on T cells of mothers and their children.

Source material: blood. The rearrangement uses TRBV12-3 or TRBV12-4 and TRBJ2-1; 10 positions match TRBD1. The J call may be in error: the DNA end matches TRBJ2-7 better. The clonotype comes from a girl aged 2 to 10 in good health. The CDR3 protein is CASSLLGQGEHEQYF. For the CDR3, the DNA is TGTGCCAGCAGTTTGTTAGGACAGGGGGAGCACGAGCAGTACTTC.